This T cell receptor (beta chain) was identified during a study of tumor-infiltrating lymphocytes in primary liver carcinoma (dated by TCRdb to about 2017). Regarding the research as a whole: Roughly five patients with histopathologically diagnosed primary liver carcinoma underwent surgical resection in China between November 2015 and March 2016. Of the five patients, three men and two women aged 30 to 69 years, four had hepatocellular carcinoma and one had combined HCC and intrahepatic cholangiocarcinoma. The tumors of the five patients were staged as T1-T3 N0M0, with maximum diameters ranging from about 4.2 to 10 cm. Each sample produced roughly 3.65 to 7.13 million productive TCRbeta reads, and read depth showed no significant difference between tissue types. For each liver tumor, the study sampled five regions along with adjacent normal tissue and blood, and applied TCRbeta repertoire sequencing, expression microarrays and whole-exome sequencing. TCRbeta repertoire sequencing covered approximately 35 specimens from 5 patients: about 25 tumor regions, 5 adjacent noncancerous liver tissues and 5 peripheral blood samples. High reproducibility was observed for the technical replicate repertoires, with mean shared-clone rates around 0.9 and correlation coefficients above 0.98. What the authors observed across the whole study: A significantly larger repertoire fraction was made up by the top 250 clones in tumors than in blood (p = 0.039). The study included only four or five patients, and the authors note findings should be validated in a larger study. Repertoire overlap was found to be higher between tumor regions (mean approximately 35%) than between tumor-adjacent (about 17%) or tumor-blood (about 15%) pairs, consistent with antigen-driven expansion. Since the samples were bulk and unsorted, there was no way to compare CD4+ and CD8+ T cell repertoires. Because sequencing covered only the TCR beta chain and unpaired alpha chains were not captured, true repertoire diversity is likely underestimated.

Blood RNA was extracted from unsorted whole blood with TRIzol reagent; germline DNA came from the DNeasy Blood & Tissue kit. At the time of sampling, the patients had chronic HBV infection and had not received any treatment. Before surgery, four milliliters of peripheral blood were drawn into K2EDTA tubes. TCRbeta-specific cDNA was reverse-transcribed from approximately 500 ng total RNA using a constant-region primer and ProtoScript II reverse transcriptase. TCRbeta libraries were built with three nested multiplex PCR rounds, a slightly modified ARM-PCR procedure. A final 25-cycle PCR with Deep VentR polymerase added sample barcodes and Illumina adapters. Before sequencing, amplicons between 200 and 500 bp were purified from gel using a QIAquick gel extraction kit. An Illumina HiSeq 2500 was used to sequence the TCRbeta amplicons, generating 250-bp paired-end reads. The paper's processing steps were these. Quality trimming of reads was performed with Trimmomatic v0.33, and paired reads were merged with FLASH v1.2.11 so that full CDR3 sequences could be recovered. MiGEC v1.2.1b assigned V, D and J germline segments to the rearranged TCRbeta sequences. Clonotype statistics and Shannon-Wiener diversity indices were calculated with VDJtools v1.0.0. Except for diversity analysis, only the 250 most abundant clonotypes of each sample were used in subsequent analyses to reduce sampling bias. Using fastp trimming at Q25 and MiXCR clonotype assembly, TCRdb reanalyzed the public sequencing data and kept in-frame beta chains. Rows merge per CDR3 protein into single entries with the most common DNA and genes. None of the V and J calls come from the authors' own analysis; TCRdb made them. This sample comprises 310,000 or so distinct CDR3 sequences, less than 65% of them detected only once. The biggest ten clones account for about 6.5% of the sample.

Notes on this clonotype: Its antigen is not yet known. Since a much larger clone is just one base distant, this may be a read error.

Sequencing was done on a sample of peripheral blood. This sequence originates from a man between 40 and 49 years old with primary liver carcinoma and hepatitis B virus infection.

The CDR3 reads CASSPSTTALEYEQYF. The nucleotides read TGTGCCAGCAGCCCCTCAACGACTGCGCTGGAGTACGAGCAGTACTTC. The V gene is TRBV6-5 and the J gene is TRBJ2-7, with the D segment identity uncertain. Reading the germline V gene gives CDR1 MNHEY and CDR2 SVGAGI. Measured from the cysteine to the phenylalanine, the CDR3 is 16 residues long. CDR3 DNA only is kept here, 48 bases in frame from base 1. V is reduced by 6 bases and J by 4 bases, leaving a spacing of 22 bases between them.